The following is a T cell receptor beta chain sequence with its context. The Seattle site enrolled patients during active infection and followed them longitudinally. This sample was taken from a study of blood T cell repertoires in COVID-19. In the study overall: T cells, B-cell-depleted T cells, or PBMCs provided the cDNA or gDNA that served as material.

Trimming removed 5 bases from V and 0 bases from J, with 16 bases in between. This CDR3 spans 16 amino acids. Germline loops: CDR1 LGHDT, CDR2 YNNKEL (reference sequence). Per the authors' pipeline: Estimation of nucleated cell counts relied on the amplification of reference gene primers. Clones were sequenced by immunoSEQ multiplex PCR, and TCRdb holds only the in-frame ones, with some missing. D and trimming were read from the DNA, whereas the V and J calls and clone size are those reported in that table. The profile covers about 170,000 clones, with under 85% appearing a single time and 6.5% to 7.5% taken by the ten largest.

This chain links TRBV3-1 (or the pseudogene TRBV3-2) with TRBJ1-1; a weak D match, TRBD1 (5 bases). This receptor was identified in a man older than 75 with COVID-19, enrolled during active disease. The sample comprised peripheral blood. The CDR3: CASSSRQLLMNTEAFF. CDR3 nucleotide sequence: TGTGCCAGCAGCTCACGACAGCTTTTAATGAACACTGAAGCTTTCTTT.